This TCR beta chain was profiled in a study of identical twins. The study's findings and limits: The study found weaker excess twin sharing in beta out-of-frame sequences.

A universal primer site arose from template switching, and cDNA bore unique molecular identifiers. TCRdb analysed the 5' RACE reads with MiXCR anew, one entry per CDR3 protein. The table lists around 1.7 million distinct CDR3 sequences, more than 30% of them singletons. For this clonotype: The antigen remains undetermined.

In every case, the donor was a healthy Caucasian. This CDR3 has 16 residues. The germline V and J ends were trimmed by 2 bases and 0 bases, with 16 bases remaining between them. The germline V gene encodes CDR1 DFQATT and CDR2 SNEGSKA (reference sequence). This clonotype was obtained from a newborn girl in good health. This rearrangement joins TRBV20-1 to TRBJ1-1; no clear D gene. The specimen was cord blood. CDR3 DNA: TGCAGTGCTAGATCCTACGCGGTGAGGGTGAACACTGAAGCTTTCTTT. Translated: CSARSYAVRVNTEAFF.